What follows describes a single T cell receptor beta chain. The CDR3 contains 14 residues. CDR1 and CDR2 (germline): SGHNT, YYREEE (reference sequence). The ends were cut back, 3 bases at V and 5 bases at J, with 15 bases in the middle. Data came from immunoSEQ multiplex PCR; TCRdb stores just in-frame clones and leaves some out. This sample has millions of clones, with 80% to 95% found just once. This sample was taken from a study of shared clonotypes between healthy human individuals. This clonotype was sampled from a man aged 18 to 29 in good health. Some clones in this sample may be carry-over from other donors' samples. The material sequenced was naive CD4+ T cells from PBMCs. Subset specified: CD45RA+ positively selected. The chain couples TRBV5-4 to TRBJ2-7; perhaps TRBD1 as D (6 bases). The CDR3 DNA sequence: TGTGCCAGCAGCTCCGCCGGGACAACCGACGAGCAGTACTTC. Protein product: CASSSAGTTDEQYF.